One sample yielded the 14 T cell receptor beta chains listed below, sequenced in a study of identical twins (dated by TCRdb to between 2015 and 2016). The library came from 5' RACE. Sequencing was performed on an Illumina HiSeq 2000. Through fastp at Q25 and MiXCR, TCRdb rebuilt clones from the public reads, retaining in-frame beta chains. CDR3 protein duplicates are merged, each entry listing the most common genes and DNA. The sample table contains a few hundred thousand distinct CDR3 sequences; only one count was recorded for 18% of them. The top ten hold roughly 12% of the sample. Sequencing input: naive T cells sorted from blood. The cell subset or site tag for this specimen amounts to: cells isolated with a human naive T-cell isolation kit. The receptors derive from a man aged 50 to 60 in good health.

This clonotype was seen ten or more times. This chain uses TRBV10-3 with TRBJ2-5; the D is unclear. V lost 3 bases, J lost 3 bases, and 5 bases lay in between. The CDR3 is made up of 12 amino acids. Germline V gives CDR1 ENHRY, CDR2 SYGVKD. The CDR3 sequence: CAISENKETQYF. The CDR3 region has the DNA TGTGCCATCAGTGAAAATAAAGAGACCCAGTACTTC.

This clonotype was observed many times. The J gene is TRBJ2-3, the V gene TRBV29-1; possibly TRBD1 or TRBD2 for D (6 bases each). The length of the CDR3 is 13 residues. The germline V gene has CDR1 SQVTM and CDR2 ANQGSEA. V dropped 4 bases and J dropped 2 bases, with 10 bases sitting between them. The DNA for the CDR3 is TGCAGCGTTGGGAGGGGGTACACAGATACGCAGTATTTT. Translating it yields CSVGRGYTDTQYF.

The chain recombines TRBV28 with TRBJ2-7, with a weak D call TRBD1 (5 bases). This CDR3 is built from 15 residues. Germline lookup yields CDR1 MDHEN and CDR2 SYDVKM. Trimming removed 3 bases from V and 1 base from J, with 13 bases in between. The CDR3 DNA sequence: TGTGCCAGCAGTTTTCCCAGGGATCCTTCCTACGAGCAGTACTTC. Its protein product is CASSFPRDPSYEQYF.

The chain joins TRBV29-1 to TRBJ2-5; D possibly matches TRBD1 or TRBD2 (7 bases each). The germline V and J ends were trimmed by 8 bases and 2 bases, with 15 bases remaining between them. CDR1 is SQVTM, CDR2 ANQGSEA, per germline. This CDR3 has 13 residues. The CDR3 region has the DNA TGCAGCTTCGCAGGGGGGGGACAAGAGACCCAGTACTTC. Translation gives CSFAGGGQETQYF.

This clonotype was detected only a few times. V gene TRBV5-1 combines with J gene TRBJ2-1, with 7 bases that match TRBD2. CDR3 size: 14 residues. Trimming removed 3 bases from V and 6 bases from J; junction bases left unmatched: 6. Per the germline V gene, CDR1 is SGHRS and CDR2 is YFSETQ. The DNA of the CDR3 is TGCGCCAGCAGCTCTAGTAGCGGGCGCAATGAGCAGTTCTTC. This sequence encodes CASSSSSGRNEQFF. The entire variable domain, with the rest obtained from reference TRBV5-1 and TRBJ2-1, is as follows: KAGVTQTPRYLIKTRGQQVTLSCSPISGHRSVSWYQQTPGQGLQFLFEYFSETQRNKGNFPGRFSGRQFSNSRSEMNVSTLELGDSALYLCASSSSSGRNEQFFGPGTRLTVL.

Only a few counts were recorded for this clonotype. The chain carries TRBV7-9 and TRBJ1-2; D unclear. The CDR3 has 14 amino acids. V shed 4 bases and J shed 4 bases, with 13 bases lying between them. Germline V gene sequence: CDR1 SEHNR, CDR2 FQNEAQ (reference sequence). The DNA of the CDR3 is TGTGCCAGCAGCTACGACGCTGAAGTCTATGGCTACACCTTC. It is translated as CASSYDAEVYGYTF.

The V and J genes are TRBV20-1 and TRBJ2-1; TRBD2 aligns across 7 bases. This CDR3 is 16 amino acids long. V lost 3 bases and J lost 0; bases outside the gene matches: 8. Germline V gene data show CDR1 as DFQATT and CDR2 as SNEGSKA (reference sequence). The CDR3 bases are TGCAGTGCTAGCCTATACGGGAGGCACTCCTACAATGAGCAGTTCTTC. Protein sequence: CSASLYGRHSYNEQFF.

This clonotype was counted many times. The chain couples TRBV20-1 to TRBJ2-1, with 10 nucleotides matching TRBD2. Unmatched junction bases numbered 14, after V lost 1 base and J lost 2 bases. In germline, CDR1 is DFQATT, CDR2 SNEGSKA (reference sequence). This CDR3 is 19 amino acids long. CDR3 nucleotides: TGCAGTGCTAGAGCTCGAGGGATAGCGGGAGGCTCGACCTACAATGAGCAGTTCTTC. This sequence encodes CSARARGIAGGSTYNEQFF.

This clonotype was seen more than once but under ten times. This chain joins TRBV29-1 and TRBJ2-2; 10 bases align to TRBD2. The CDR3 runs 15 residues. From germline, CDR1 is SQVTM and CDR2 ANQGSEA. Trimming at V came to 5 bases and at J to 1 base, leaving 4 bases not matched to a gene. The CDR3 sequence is CSVRPSGGNTGELFF. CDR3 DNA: TGCAGCGTTCGTCCTAGCGGGGGGAACACCGGGGAGCTGTTTTTT.

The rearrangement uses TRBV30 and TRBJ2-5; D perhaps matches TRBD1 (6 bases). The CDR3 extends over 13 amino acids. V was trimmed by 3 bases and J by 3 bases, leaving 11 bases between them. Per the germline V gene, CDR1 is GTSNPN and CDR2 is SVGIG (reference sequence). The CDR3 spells CAWRAGQKETQYF. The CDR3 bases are TGTGCCTGGAGGGCAGGACAGAAAGAGACCCAGTACTTC.

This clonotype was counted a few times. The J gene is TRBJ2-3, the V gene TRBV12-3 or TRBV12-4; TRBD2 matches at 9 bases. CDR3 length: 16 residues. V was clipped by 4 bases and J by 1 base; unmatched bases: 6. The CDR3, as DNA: TGTGCCAGCAGTTGGGGCGGGGGGGTCGGCACAGATACGCAGTATTTT. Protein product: CASSWGGGVGTDTQYF.

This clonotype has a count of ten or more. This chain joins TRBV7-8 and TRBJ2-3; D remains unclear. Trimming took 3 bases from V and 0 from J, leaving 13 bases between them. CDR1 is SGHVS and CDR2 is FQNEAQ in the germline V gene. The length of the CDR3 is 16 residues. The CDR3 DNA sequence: TGTGCCAGCAGCTTTTCCCGCTGGCCTAGCACAGATACGCAGTATTTT. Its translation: CASSFSRWPSTDTQYF.

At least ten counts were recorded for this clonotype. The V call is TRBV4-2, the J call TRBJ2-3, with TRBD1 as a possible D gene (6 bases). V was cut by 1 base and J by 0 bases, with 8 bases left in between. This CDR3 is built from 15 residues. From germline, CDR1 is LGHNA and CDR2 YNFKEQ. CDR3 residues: CASSQGTASTDTQYF. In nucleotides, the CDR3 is TGTGCCAGCAGCCAAGGGACAGCTAGCACAGATACGCAGTATTTT.

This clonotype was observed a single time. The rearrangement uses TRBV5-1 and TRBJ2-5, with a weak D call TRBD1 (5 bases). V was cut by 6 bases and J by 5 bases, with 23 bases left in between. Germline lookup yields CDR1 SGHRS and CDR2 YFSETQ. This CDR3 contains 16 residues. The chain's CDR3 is CASTSWTGQGGETQYF. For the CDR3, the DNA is TGCGCCAGCACTTCGTGGACCGGGCAGGGCGGCGAGACCCAGTACTTC.